Each of the 9 T cell receptor beta chains below was sequenced from the same sample in a study of blood T cells in healthy people across ages. The authors ran a second PCR of about 6 to 11 cycles using a sample-barcoded 5' primer and a J-beta primer mix. Via MiXCR, TCRdb re-called the 5' RACE reads, giving one row per CDR3 protein. The sample records some 750,000 distinct CDR3 sequences, over 20% being singletons. The sequencing sample was made of blood. The receptors stem from a man aged 65-85 years in good health.

This clonotype was observed a handful of times. The chain combines TRBV7-6 with TRBJ2-3; D is ambiguous. V gave up 2 bases and J gave up 5 bases, with 8 bases separating them. This CDR3 spans 13 amino acids. Germline V gene lookup returns CDR1 SGHVS and CDR2 FNYEAQ. The CDR3 DNA reads TGTGCCAGCAGCTTAATGGGTATAGATACGCAGTATTTT. Encoded protein: CASSLMGIDTQYF.

This clonotype was counted between two and nine times. The rearrangement links TRBV6-1 to TRBJ2-2, with a tentative D call TRBD1 (7 bases). The CDR3 is made up of 16 amino acids. V gave up 6 bases and J gave up 4 bases, with 18 bases separating them. CDR1 is MNHNS, CDR2 SASEGT, per germline. The CDR3 coding sequence is TGTGCCAGCAGCCGAGGACAGGCGGGAAGCACCGGGGAGCTGTTTTTT. Its translation: CASSRGQAGSTGELFF.

This chain uses TRBV12-3 or TRBV12-4 with TRBJ1-2, with a possible D match to TRBD1 (6 bases). This CDR3 has 15 amino acids. Trimming shortened V by 5 bases and J by 6 bases, and 19 bases separated the two germline ends. The CDR3 DNA reads as TGTGCCAGCAGTCTTAGCACAGGGATGATGGATGGCTACACCTTC. Amino acids: CASSLSTGMMDGYTF.

This clonotype was detected ten times or more. The chain carries TRBV12-3 or TRBV12-4 and TRBJ2-5; 9 bases are a match to TRBD1. With 3 bases clipped from V and 5 bases from J, the junction kept 7 bases outside the gene matches. CDR3 length equals 15 residues. The CDR3 region is CASSLDRGDGETQYF. In DNA form, the CDR3 reads TGTGCCAGCAGTTTGGACAGGGGAGATGGGGAGACCCAGTACTTC.

This clonotype occurred a few times. This chain links TRBV6-1 with TRBJ2-5; perhaps TRBD2 as D (6 bases). This CDR3 is 15 amino acids long. Trimming cost V 8 bases and J 5 bases, with 21 bases left between them. Germline V lookup: CDR1 MNHNS, CDR2 SASEGT. The chain's CDR3 is CASGGDIGLIETQYF. CDR3 sequence (DNA): TGTGCCAGCGGCGGGGATATCGGTCTGATCGAGACCCAGTACTTC.

This chain links TRBV10-3 with TRBJ2-3; 7 nucleotides agree with TRBD2. The CDR3 sequence is 13 residues long. CDR1 is ENHRY and CDR2 is SYGVKD in the germline V gene. V lost 10 bases and J lost 6; bases outside the gene matches: 10. The CDR3 loop reads CATGAGYTDTQYF. DNA for the CDR3: TGTGCCACCGGAGCGGGATACACGGATACGCAGTATTTT.

The chain has TRBV12-3 or TRBV12-4 and TRBJ2-4; TRBD1 or TRBD2 may be the D gene (6 bases each). V lost 0 bases and J 1 base, leaving 13 bases between the germline ends. The length of the CDR3 is 17 residues. The CDR3 coding sequence is TGTGCCAGCAGTTTAGCGGGGGGCTCATGGGCCAAAAACATTCAGTACTTC. It is translated as CASSLAGGSWAKNIQYF.

As to this clonotype: The junction departs from the called germline gene at one end, perhaps through a read error. The rearrangement joins TRBV6-2 or TRBV6-3 to TRBJ1-4, with TRBD1 identical over 11 bases. The CDR3 extends over 14 amino acids. The germline CDR1 and CDR2 sequences are MNHEY and SVGEGT. In nucleotides, the CDR3 is TGTGCCAGCGCGGACAGGGGGCATCGTGAAAGACTGTTTTTT. Protein sequence: CASADRGHRERLFF.

This chain uses TRBV20-1 with TRBJ2-7, with a weak D call TRBD1 (5 bases). The last part of the DNA fits TRBJ2-1 better; the J call may be wrong. CDR1 is DFQATT, CDR2 SNEGSKA, per germline (reference sequence). The CDR3 is 12 residues long. CDR3 amino acids: CSARDRVVEQFF. The DNA for the CDR3 is TGCAGTGCTAGAGACAGGGTGGTTGAGCAGTTCTTC.